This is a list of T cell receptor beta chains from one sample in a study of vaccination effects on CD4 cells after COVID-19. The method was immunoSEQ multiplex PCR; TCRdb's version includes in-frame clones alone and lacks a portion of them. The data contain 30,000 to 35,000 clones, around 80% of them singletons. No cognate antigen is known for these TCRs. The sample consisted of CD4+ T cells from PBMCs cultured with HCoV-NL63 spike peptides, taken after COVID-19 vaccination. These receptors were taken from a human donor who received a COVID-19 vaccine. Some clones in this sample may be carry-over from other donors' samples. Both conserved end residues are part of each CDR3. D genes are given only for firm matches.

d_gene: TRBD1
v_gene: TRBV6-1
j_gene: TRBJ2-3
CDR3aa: CASSGTSGTGTTDTQYF
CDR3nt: TGTGCCAGCAGTGGTACCTCCGGGACAGGGACCACAGATACGCAGTATTTT

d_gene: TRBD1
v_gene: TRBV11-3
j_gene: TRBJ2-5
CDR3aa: CASSPPGQGAETQYF
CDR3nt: TGTGCCAGCAGCCCCCCTGGGCAGGGGGCCGAGACCCAGTACTTC

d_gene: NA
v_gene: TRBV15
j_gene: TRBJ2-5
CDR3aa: CATSRDRGQETQYF
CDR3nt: TGTGCCACCAGCAGAGACAGGGGCCAAGAGACCCAGTACTTC

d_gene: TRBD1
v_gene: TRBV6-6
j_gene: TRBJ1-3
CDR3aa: CASRTTGGGGNTIYF
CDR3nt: TGTGCCAGCAGGACGACAGGGGGCGGTGGAAACACCATATATTTT

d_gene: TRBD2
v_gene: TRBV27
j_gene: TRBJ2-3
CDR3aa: CASRTLRRGGQDTQYF
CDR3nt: TGTGCCAGCAGGACACTGAGGCGGGGGGGCCAAGATACGCAGTATTTT

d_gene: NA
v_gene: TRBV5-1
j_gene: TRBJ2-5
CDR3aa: CASRALGGGETQYF
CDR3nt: TGCGCCAGCCGAGCTCTAGGGGGTGGGGAGACCCAGTACTTC

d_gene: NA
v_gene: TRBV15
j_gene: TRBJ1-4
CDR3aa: CATSRSGQKLFF
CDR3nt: TGTGCCACCAGCAGATCTGGACAGAAACTGTTTTTT

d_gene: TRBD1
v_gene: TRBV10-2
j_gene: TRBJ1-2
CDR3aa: CASSSGQNYGYTF
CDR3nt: TGCGCCAGCAGCTCGGGACAGAACTATGGCTACACCTTC

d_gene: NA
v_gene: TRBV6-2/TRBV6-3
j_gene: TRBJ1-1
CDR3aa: CASSYPVTAEAFF
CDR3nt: TGTGCCAGCAGTTACCCAGTGACAGCTGAGGCTTTCTTT

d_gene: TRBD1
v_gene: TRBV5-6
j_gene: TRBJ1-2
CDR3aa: CASRIGQGVFGYTF
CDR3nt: TGTGCCAGCAGGATAGGACAGGGGGTGTTTGGCTACACCTTC